This TCR beta chain was captured in a study of cytomegalovirus exposure and HLA in healthy donors. Germline values: CDR1 SGHTA, CDR2 FQGNSA. V shed 3 bases and J 9 bases; nucleotides not matched to a gene: 4. This CDR3 has 13 residues. The sample holds one count of this clone. Produced via immunoSEQ multiplex PCR; TCRdb's table is partial and in-frame only. The data contain approximately 300,000 clones, 75% to 90% of them seen just once; the ten biggest clones take up roughly 0.8%. This chain links TRBV7-2 with TRBJ2-1; 8 bases are a match to TRBD2. Sequencing was performed on PBMCs. This TCR was recovered from a young woman in good health and CMV-seronegative. CDR3 bases: TGTGCCAGCAGCTTCGCCGCGGGGGGTGAGCAGTTCTTC. Protein product: CASSFAAGGEQFF. Full variable domain (missing parts from reference TRBV7-2 and TRBJ2-1): GAGVSQSPSNKVTEKGKDVELRCDPISGHTALYWYRQSLGQGLEFLIYFQGNSAPDKSGLPSDRFSAERTGGSVSTLTIQRTQQEDSAVYLCASSFAAGGEQFFGPGTRLTVL.